This is a list of T cell receptor beta chains from one sample in a study of blood T cells in healthy people across ages. A single record per CDR3 protein comes from TCRdb applying MiXCR to the 5' RACE reads. The sample has roughly 680,000 distinct CDR3 sequences; over 40% are singletons. Material: blood. These receptors came from an elderly woman in good health. Both conserved end residues are part of each CDR3. D genes are given only for firm matches. Clone size is not always given. Where it is, it says once, few, many or a class for expanded clones.

DNA: TGCAGTGCTCCTAGCGGGACCTACTCTGGGGCCAACGTCCTGACTTTC
CDR3: CSAPSGTYSGANVLTF
size: once
J: TRBJ2-6
D: TRBD2
V: TRBV20-1

DNA: TGTGCCAGCAGTGCCCCTTTTAGCGGGAGCTCCTACGAGCAGTACTTC
CDR3: CASSAPFSGSSYEQYF
size: few
J: TRBJ2-7
D: TRBD2
V: TRBV27

DNA: TGCAGCGCCTTAGCGGGGGATTTCTCCTACGAGCAGTACTTC
CDR3: CSALAGDFSYEQYF
size: once
J: TRBJ2-7
D: TRBD2
V: TRBV29-1

DNA: TGCAGCGGCGGGGACAGGCCCTACGAGCAGTACTTC
CDR3: CSGGDRPYEQYF
size: NA
J: TRBJ2-7
D: TRBD1
V: TRBV29-1

DNA: TGTGCCAGCACCATCGATTCCGGGGACAGGGGCTACGATACGCAGTATTTT
CDR3: CASTIDSGDRGYDTQYF
size: NA
J: TRBJ2-3
D: TRBD1
V: TRBV9

DNA: TGCGCCAGCAGAATTGGGGCTAGCGGATACAATGAGCAGTTCTTC
CDR3: CASRIGASGYNEQFF
size: many
J: TRBJ2-1
D: TRBD2
V: TRBV5-1

DNA: TGCGCCAGCAGCTTGGCCGGGGTGATGAACACCGGGGAGCTGTTTTTT
CDR3: CASSLAGVMNTGELFF
size: few
J: TRBJ2-2
D: NA
V: TRBV5-1

DNA: TGTGCCAGCAGCCAGAGGACAAACATTCAGTACTTC
CDR3: CASSQRTNIQYF
size: few
J: TRBJ2-4
D: NA
V: TRBV3-1

DNA: TGTGCCAGCAGTTACCGCCACGGTAGACGGGCCGGGGAGCTGTTTTTT
CDR3: CASSYRHGRRAGELFF
size: NA
J: TRBJ2-2
D: NA
V: TRBV6-6

DNA: TGCAGTGCCCCCTCCGGGACAGGGACCACCGGGGAGCTGTTTTTT
CDR3: CSAPSGTGTTGELFF
size: few
J: TRBJ2-2
D: TRBD1
V: TRBV20-1

DNA: TGTGCCAGCAGCGCCGATGGGGCAGTCCAAGAGACCCAGTACTTC
CDR3: CASSADGAVQETQYF
size: many
J: TRBJ2-5
D: NA
V: TRBV9

DNA: TGCAGTGCTAGAGACAGCCAAAATGAAAAACTGTTTTTT
CDR3: CSARDSQNEKLFF
size: few
J: TRBJ1-4
D: NA
V: TRBV20-1

DNA: TGTGCCACCTCCAAAGGGGGGGACGCCCTCTACGAGCAGTACTTC
CDR3: CATSKGGDALYEQYF
size: NA
J: TRBJ2-7
D: NA
V: TRBV25-1

DNA: TGTGCCAGCAGCTACCTAGGACTCCTAGCCAAAAACATTCAGTACTTC
CDR3: CASSYLGLLAKNIQYF
size: NA
J: TRBJ2-4
D: NA
V: TRBV7-9

DNA: TGCGCCAGCATGCGGGAGGGGTACAATGAGCAGTACTTC
CDR3: CASMREGYNEQYF
size: NA
J: TRBJ2-7
D: TRBD2
V: TRBV5-1

DNA: TGTGCCGGGGGCGACCCCACGAACACTGAAGCTTTCTTT
CDR3: CAGGDPTNTEAFF
size: NA
J: TRBJ1-1
D: NA
V: TRBV7-9

DNA: TGCAGTGCTAGAGATCTTAGTTATAGCTCCTATAATTCACCCCTCCACTTT
CDR3: CSARDLSYSSYNSPLHF
size: few
J: TRBJ1-6
D: NA
V: TRBV20-1

DNA: TGCAGCGTTGAAACGGACAGGGGTTCCTACAATGAGCAGTTCTTC
CDR3: CSVETDRGSYNEQFF
size: NA
J: TRBJ2-1
D: TRBD1
V: TRBV29-1

DNA: TGCAGCGTTGAAGATACCGGGACAGGGGGCTATGGCTACACCTTC
CDR3: CSVEDTGTGGYGYTF
size: NA
J: TRBJ1-2
D: TRBD1
V: TRBV29-1

DNA: TGTGCCAGCAGTATCCGAGGGGCCGGCAAAAACATTCAGTACTTC
CDR3: CASSIRGAGKNIQYF
size: NA
J: TRBJ2-4
D: NA
V: TRBV2

DNA: TGTGCCAGCAGCTCTCGCCGGTTTAGCGGGGGGTCACGCACAGATACGCAGTATTTT
CDR3: CASSSRRFSGGSRTDTQYF
size: NA
J: TRBJ2-3
D: TRBD2
V: TRBV7-2

DNA: TGTGCCAGCAGTTTATTGGGGAATTCCCAAGAGACCCAGTACTTC
CDR3: CASSLLGNSQETQYF
size: NA
J: TRBJ2-5
D: NA
V: TRBV28

DNA: TGTGCCAGCAGCTTTCCGGGGACAGGGCTCTACGAGCAGTACTTC
CDR3: CASSFPGTGLYEQYF
size: many
J: TRBJ2-7
D: TRBD1
V: TRBV5-6

DNA: TGCAGTGCACTGACACGTAGAGAGACCCAGTACTTC
CDR3: CSALTRRETQYF
size: NA
J: TRBJ2-5
D: NA
V: TRBV20-1

DNA: TGTGCCAGCAGTTTGAGAGCTAGCGGGAGCACAGATACGCAGTATTTT
CDR3: CASSLRASGSTDTQYF
size: many
J: TRBJ2-3
D: TRBD2
V: TRBV9

DNA: TGTGCCAGCAGCCAAGCCCGCGGACTAGCGGGAACAGATACGCAGTATTTT
CDR3: CASSQARGLAGTDTQYF
size: NA
J: TRBJ2-3
D: TRBD2
V: TRBV4-2

DNA: TGTGCCAGCTCACCAACGGGGACAGGGAGGAATTCACCCCTCCACTTT
CDR3: CASSPTGTGRNSPLHF
size: NA
J: TRBJ1-6
D: TRBD1
V: TRBV18

DNA: TGTGCCAGCAGTGTCGAGGGGAGCAATCAGCCCCAGCATTTT
CDR3: CASSVEGSNQPQHF
size: NA
J: TRBJ1-5
D: NA
V: TRBV6-1

DNA: TGTGCCAGCAGTTCTTTGACAGGGGGCACCGGGGAGCTGTTTTTT
CDR3: CASSSLTGGTGELFF
size: NA
J: TRBJ2-2
D: TRBD1
V: TRBV12-3/TRBV12-4

DNA: TGTGCCACGTCCCCAAGGACGGGTCACAATCAGCCCCAGCATTTT
CDR3: CATSPRTGHNQPQHF
size: NA
J: TRBJ1-5
D: NA
V: TRBV24-1

DNA: TGTGCCAGCAGCCTCAACAGCAACTACAATGAGCAGTTCTTC
CDR3: CASSLNSNYNEQFF
size: many
J: TRBJ2-1
D: NA
V: TRBV5-5